The clone carrying this TCR beta chain was recorded only once. Its specificity is not known. Donors sampled were nominally healthy, though unrecorded immune exposures were likely. This entry is derived from a study of cytomegalovirus exposure and HLA in healthy donors. In the study overall: As an earlier analysis found, about 190 million T cells yielded about 120 million unique TCR beta sequences. General study findings and limits: The majority of TCR sequences were rare, yet some public TCRs appeared in many donors.

V dropped 6 bases and J dropped 0; count of bases not matched to a gene: 15. The CDR3 runs 18 residues. Germline lookup yields CDR1 SNHLY and CDR2 FYNNEI. PCR employed 60 Vbeta and 13 Jbeta primers. Generated by immunoSEQ multiplex PCR, the TCRdb table keeps only in-frame clones and is missing some. The sample comprises 100,000 to 150,000 clones, roughly three quarters of which are singletons, and about 1% rests with the top ten. This rearrangement joins TRBV2 to TRBJ2-5, with TRBD2 matching 8 bases. The sequence came from a woman aged 55-69 years in good health and CMV-seronegative. The sample consisted of PBMCs. This CDR3 is CASRRQSGSWAYQETQYF. CDR3 sequence (DNA): TGTGCCAGCAGGAGGCAGAGCGGGAGTTGGGCCTACCAAGAGACCCAGTACTTC.